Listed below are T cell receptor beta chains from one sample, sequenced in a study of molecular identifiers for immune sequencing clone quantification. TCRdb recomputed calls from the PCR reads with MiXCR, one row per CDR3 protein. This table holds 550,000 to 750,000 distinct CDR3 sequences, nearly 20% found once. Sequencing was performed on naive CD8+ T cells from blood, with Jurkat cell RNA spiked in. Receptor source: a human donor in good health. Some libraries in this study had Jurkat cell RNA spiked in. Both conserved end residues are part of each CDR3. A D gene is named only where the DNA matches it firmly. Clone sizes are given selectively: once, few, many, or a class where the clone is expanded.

CDR3nt: TGCGCCAGCAGCCAAGAGGGAGTGGGCCGGGAAGCTTTCTTT
CDR3aa: CASSQEGVGREAFF
v_gene: TRBV4-3
d_gene: .
abundance: many
j_gene: TRBJ1-1

CDR3nt: TGTGCCAGTAGTATAGGACTAGCGGGGGCGGGGGATACGCAGTATTTT
CDR3aa: CASSIGLAGAGDTQYF
v_gene: TRBV19
d_gene: TRBD2
abundance: few
j_gene: TRBJ2-3

CDR3nt: TGTGCCAGCAGTTTAGAGTTAAAGCGGATCACCTACAATGAGCAGTTCTTC
CDR3aa: CASSLELKRITYNEQFF
v_gene: TRBV12-3/TRBV12-4
d_gene: .
abundance: .
j_gene: TRBJ2-1

CDR3nt: TGTGCCAGCAGTTTAGGGGCGGGCCCAGGGACTGAAGCTTTCTTT
CDR3aa: CASSLGAGPGTEAFF
v_gene: TRBV27
d_gene: .
abundance: many
j_gene: TRBJ1-1

CDR3nt: TGCGCCAGCAGCTCCGGGGACAGGGGATTTTACACTGAAGCTTTCTTT
CDR3aa: CASSSGDRGFYTEAFF
v_gene: TRBV5-1
d_gene: TRBD1
abundance: many
j_gene: TRBJ1-1

CDR3nt: TGTGCCAGCAGTTCAAATAGTGATGAGCAGTTCTTC
CDR3aa: CASSSNSDEQFF
v_gene: TRBV12-3/TRBV12-4
d_gene: .
abundance: .
j_gene: TRBJ2-1

CDR3nt: TGTGCCAGCAGTGCCTACCCCTCCCAGACAGGGGGCAATGGCTACACCTTC
CDR3aa: CASSAYPSQTGGNGYTF
v_gene: TRBV6-1
d_gene: TRBD1
abundance: many
j_gene: TRBJ1-2

CDR3nt: TGTGCCAGCAGCCATCTGGGGACAGAGCCCTACGAGCAGTACTTC
CDR3aa: CASSHLGTEPYEQYF
v_gene: TRBV7-8
d_gene: TRBD1
abundance: many
j_gene: TRBJ2-7

CDR3nt: TGTGCCAGCAGCAGACTAGCGGGGGCAAGCACAGATACGCAGTATTTT
CDR3aa: CASSRLAGASTDTQYF
v_gene: TRBV11-2
d_gene: TRBD2
abundance: many
j_gene: TRBJ2-3

CDR3nt: TGTGCCAGTAGTATCCCAGGGACAGGCCCCTCTGGGGCCAACGTCCTGACTTTC
CDR3aa: CASSIPGTGPSGANVLTF
v_gene: TRBV19
d_gene: TRBD1
abundance: many
j_gene: TRBJ2-6

CDR3nt: TGTGCCAGCAGTTTCCGGGCCCCAGACGCTGAAGCTTTCTTT
CDR3aa: CASSFRAPDAEAFF
v_gene: TRBV27
d_gene: .
abundance: many
j_gene: TRBJ1-1

CDR3nt: TGTGCCAGCAGCTACGGTACTAGCGCCGACACAGATACGCAGTATTTT
CDR3aa: CASSYGTSADTDTQYF
v_gene: TRBV7-9
d_gene: TRBD2
abundance: many
j_gene: TRBJ2-3

CDR3nt: TGTGCCAGCAGGGGAGGACGGTACTCCTACGAGCAGTACTTC
CDR3aa: CASRGGRYSYEQYF
v_gene: TRBV6-6
d_gene: .
abundance: few
j_gene: TRBJ2-7

CDR3nt: TGTGCCAGCAGTTTCGAGTCGACATTCTACGAGCAGTACTTC
CDR3aa: CASSFESTFYEQYF
v_gene: TRBV12-3/TRBV12-4
d_gene: .
abundance: many
j_gene: TRBJ2-7

CDR3nt: TGTGCCAGCAGCCCCTTGGGACAGGGCGCAGATACGCAGTATTTT
CDR3aa: CASSPLGQGADTQYF
v_gene: TRBV7-2
d_gene: TRBD1
abundance: many
j_gene: TRBJ2-3

CDR3nt: TGTGCCAGCAGTTTGATATCTGAGCAGTTCTTC
CDR3aa: CASSLISEQFF
v_gene: TRBV12-3/TRBV12-4
d_gene: .
abundance: few
j_gene: TRBJ2-1

CDR3nt: TGTGCCAGCAGCTTAGCACCCAGACCGTCAGATACGCAGTATTTT
CDR3aa: CASSLAPRPSDTQYF
v_gene: TRBV7-9
d_gene: .
abundance: many
j_gene: TRBJ2-3

CDR3nt: TGTGCCAGCAGCTTACTAGTCTCCTACGAGCAGTACTTC
CDR3aa: CASSLLVSYEQYF
v_gene: TRBV11-2
d_gene: .
abundance: .
j_gene: TRBJ2-7

CDR3nt: TGCGCCAGCGGAGGAGGGACTAGATTATTTCCCTACGAGCAGTACTTC
CDR3aa: CASGGGTRLFPYEQYF
v_gene: TRBV5-1
d_gene: TRBD2
abundance: few
j_gene: TRBJ2-7

CDR3nt: TGTGCCAGCAGCCCTCGGACAGAAGTCTTCTCCTATAATTCACCCCTCCACTTT
CDR3aa: CASSPRTEVFSYNSPLHF
v_gene: TRBV7-2
d_gene: .
abundance: many
j_gene: TRBJ1-6

CDR3nt: TGTGCCACCAGCAGAGAGAGGTCTAGCACAGATACGCAGTATTTT
CDR3aa: CATSRERSSTDTQYF
v_gene: TRBV15
d_gene: .
abundance: many
j_gene: TRBJ2-3

CDR3nt: TGTGCCAGCAGTGTCCGGGTCCACACTGAAGCTTTCTTT
CDR3aa: CASSVRVHTEAFF
v_gene: TRBV2
d_gene: .
abundance: many
j_gene: TRBJ1-1

CDR3nt: TGTGCCAGCAGTCCGACAAGTACTAACTATGGCTACACCTTC
CDR3aa: CASSPTSTNYGYTF
v_gene: TRBV27
d_gene: .
abundance: many
j_gene: TRBJ1-2

CDR3nt: TGTACCAGTAGTATTGAAGGGCTGTTGCGGGCTGCCCACTACAATGAGCAGTTCTTC
CDR3aa: CTSSIEGLLRAAHYNEQFF
v_gene: TRBV19
d_gene: .
abundance: .
j_gene: TRBJ2-1

CDR3nt: TGTGCCAGCAGCCCCTTGGTTGGGGGGAGTTCCCCTGGGCAGTACTTC
CDR3aa: CASSPLVGGSSPGQYF
v_gene: TRBV5-6
d_gene: .
abundance: .
j_gene: TRBJ2-7

CDR3nt: TGCGCCAGCAGTGGTGGGGATTCTGGGGCCAACGTCCTGACTTTC
CDR3aa: CASSGGDSGANVLTF
v_gene: TRBV10-2
d_gene: .
abundance: .
j_gene: TRBJ2-6

CDR3nt: TGCGCCAGCAGCCAAGATTGGGCAGATGCTATGAACACTGAAGCTTTCTTT
CDR3aa: CASSQDWADAMNTEAFF
v_gene: TRBV4-1
d_gene: .
abundance: many
j_gene: TRBJ1-1

CDR3nt: TGTGCCAGCAGCCTCTGGACAGGGACTAGCGGCACAGATACGCAGTATTTT
CDR3aa: CASSLWTGTSGTDTQYF
v_gene: TRBV4-2
d_gene: TRBD2
abundance: many
j_gene: TRBJ2-3

CDR3nt: TGTGCCAGCAGTTACCTAGGGAACAATGAGCAGTTCTTC
CDR3aa: CASSYLGNNEQFF
v_gene: TRBV6-5
d_gene: .
abundance: few
j_gene: TRBJ2-1

CDR3nt: TGTGCCAGCAGCCAGGGGACAGTATCCTACAATGAGCAGTTCTTC
CDR3aa: CASSQGTVSYNEQFF
v_gene: TRBV7-6
d_gene: TRBD1
abundance: few
j_gene: TRBJ2-1

CDR3nt: TGCGCCAGTAGGACAGGGTCAAGCTACGAGCAGTACTTC
CDR3aa: CASRTGSSYEQYF
v_gene: TRBV10-2
d_gene: TRBD1
abundance: many
j_gene: TRBJ2-7

CDR3nt: TGTGCCAGCAGACCGGGACTAGCGGTCCCGAGCTCCTACAATGAGCAGTTCTTC
CDR3aa: CASRPGLAVPSSYNEQFF
v_gene: TRBV7-9
d_gene: TRBD2
abundance: .
j_gene: TRBJ2-1

CDR3nt: TGCGCCAGCAGCTTGGGGACAGGGGATTTCTACGAGCAGTACTTC
CDR3aa: CASSLGTGDFYEQYF
v_gene: TRBV5-1
d_gene: TRBD1
abundance: many
j_gene: TRBJ2-7

CDR3nt: TGTGCCAGCAGCGTAGTTGGAGGGAGCTATGGCTACACCTTC
CDR3aa: CASSVVGGSYGYTF
v_gene: TRBV9
d_gene: .
abundance: many
j_gene: TRBJ1-2

CDR3nt: TGTGCCAGCAGTTCGTACACCACTGGGAATGAGCAGTTCTTC
CDR3aa: CASSSYTTGNEQFF
v_gene: TRBV28
d_gene: .
abundance: .
j_gene: TRBJ2-1

CDR3nt: TGTGCCAGCAGCTTCGCCGGGACAATAGCCAGCACAGATACGCAGTATTTT
CDR3aa: CASSFAGTIASTDTQYF
v_gene: TRBV11-2
d_gene: .
abundance: .
j_gene: TRBJ2-3